This T cell receptor (beta chain) is from a study of T-cell reconstitution after alpha-beta-depleted transplantation in children. Study-wide findings and caveats: Reportedly, alpha-beta T cells present about two months post-transplant originated from several hundred expanded clones of graft origin. At the one-year point after transplant, T-cell counts and TCRbeta diversity were found to come mostly from T cells that had been newly produced. The origin of high day-60 TCRbeta diversity in some patients lay in surviving recipient T cells and thymic progenitors.

TCRbeta library construction was performed incorporating unique molecular identifiers. One entry per CDR3 protein results from TCRdb running MiXCR on the PCR reads. The table has around 580,000 distinct CDR3 sequences, roughly 23% seen once. To note about this clonotype: Its antigen is as yet unknown.

Germline CDR1 reads MNHNS; CDR2 reads SASEGT. The CDR3 runs to 16 residues. Trimming removed 7 bases at V and 0 bases at J, with 18 bases between. The sequence derives from a boy in the first two years of life who had a stem cell transplant for acute myeloid leukemia, so the T cells may come from the graft donor. The chain couples TRBV6-1 to TRBJ1-1; no clear D. The sequencing used PBMCs, mostly from graft donor cells, collected 360 days after TCRalphabeta/CD19-depleted stem cell transplant. Written as DNA, the CDR3 is TGTGCCAGCACCGCGGCCGGTTTCGGGCTGAACACTGAAGCTTTCTTT. Amino acid sequence: CASTAAGFGLNTEAFF.